This T cell receptor beta chain was sequenced during a study of CD8+CD57+ T cells in acquired aplastic anemia. Background on the study: Sorted CD4+ and CD8+ cells yielded about 3.1 ug of DNA on average.

About this clonotype: Its antigen is still unknown. An end of the junction differs from the germline gene, which may be a read error.

Study results and caveats: Patients and controls turned out to have twenty-nine CD8+ CDR3 sequences in common.

Using genomic DNA as the template, TCR beta VDJ and CDR3 profiling was carried out. TCRdb used MiXCR to reprocess the reads, holding one entry per CDR3 protein. The table has roughly 200,000 distinct CDR3 sequences, about 60% seen once. Previously, flow cytometry had revealed CD8+CD57+ cell expansion in the patients chosen for sequencing. Each patient carried a diagnosis of severe acquired aplastic anemia. Input material: sorted CD4+, CD8+, or CD8+CD57+ T cells (not recorded which) from PBMCs. The TCR sequence derives from a human donor with aplastic anemia.

CDR3 loop: CTSSRNPGGLSYEQYF. CDR3 nucleotides: TGTACCAGCAGCCGGAATCCGGGGGGCCTCTCCTACGAGCAGTACTTC. This sequence joins TRBV7-6 and TRBJ2-7, with D possibly TRBD2 on 7 matching bases. The germline V gene has CDR1 SGHVS and CDR2 FNYEAQ. This CDR3 region has 16 residues.